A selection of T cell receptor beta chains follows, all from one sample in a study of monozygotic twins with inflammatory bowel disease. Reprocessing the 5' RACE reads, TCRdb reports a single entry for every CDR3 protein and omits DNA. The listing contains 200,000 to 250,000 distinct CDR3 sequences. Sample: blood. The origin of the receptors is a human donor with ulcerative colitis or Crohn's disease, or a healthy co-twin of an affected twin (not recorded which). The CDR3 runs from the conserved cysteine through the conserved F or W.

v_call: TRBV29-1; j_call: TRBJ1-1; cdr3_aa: CSVGPRTEAFF
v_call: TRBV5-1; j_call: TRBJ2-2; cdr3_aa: CASSSDRAGTGELFF
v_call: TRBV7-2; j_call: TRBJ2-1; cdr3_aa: CASSPDRGVYNEQFF
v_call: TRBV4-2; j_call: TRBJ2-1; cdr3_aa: CASSHPDRNSYNEQFF
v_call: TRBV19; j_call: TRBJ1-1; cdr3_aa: CASSLGQGLMTEAFF
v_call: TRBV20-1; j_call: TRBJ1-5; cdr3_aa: CSAYRAIDQPQHF
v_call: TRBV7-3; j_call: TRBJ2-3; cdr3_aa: CASSLTWTNPKDTQYF
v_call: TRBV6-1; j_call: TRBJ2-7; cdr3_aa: CASSLSRYTRTYEQYF
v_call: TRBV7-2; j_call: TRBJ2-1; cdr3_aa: CASSLEAGAQNEQFF
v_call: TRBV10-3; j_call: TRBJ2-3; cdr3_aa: CAISLTGGASTDTQYF
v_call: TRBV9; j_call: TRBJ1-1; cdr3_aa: CASSVGGIRTEAFF
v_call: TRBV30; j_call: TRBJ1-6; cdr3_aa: CAWVQTGGPLHF
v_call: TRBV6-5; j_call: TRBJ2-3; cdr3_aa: CASSYSGASTDTQYF
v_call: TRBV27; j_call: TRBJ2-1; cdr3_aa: CASSPTSGSTYNEQFF
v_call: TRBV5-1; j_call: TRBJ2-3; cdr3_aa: CASSLSVGGTDTQYF
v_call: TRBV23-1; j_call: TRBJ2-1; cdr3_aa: CATTNSYNEQFF
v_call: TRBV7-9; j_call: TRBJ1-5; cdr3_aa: CASSFHPLTGGSQPQHF
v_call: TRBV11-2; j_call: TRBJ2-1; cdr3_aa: CASSLDLGDEQFF
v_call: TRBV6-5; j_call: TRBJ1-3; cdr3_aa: CASSYSTGVGNTIYF
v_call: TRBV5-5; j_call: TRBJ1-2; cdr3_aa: CASSRNNYGYTF
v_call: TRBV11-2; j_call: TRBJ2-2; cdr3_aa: CASTFPRGLAGGSPTGELFF
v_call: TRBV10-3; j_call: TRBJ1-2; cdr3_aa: CAISERGVGGYGYTF
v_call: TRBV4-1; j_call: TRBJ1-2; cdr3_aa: CASSQVPIRSLYGYTF
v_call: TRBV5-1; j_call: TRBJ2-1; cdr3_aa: CASSLLAGTAYNEQFF
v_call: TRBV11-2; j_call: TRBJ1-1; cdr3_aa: CASSWGETEAFF
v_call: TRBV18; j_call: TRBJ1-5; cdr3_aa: CATTDGTANQPQHF
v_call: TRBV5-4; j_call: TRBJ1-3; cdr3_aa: CASSWTGAGNTIYF
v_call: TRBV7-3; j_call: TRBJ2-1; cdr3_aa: CASSLKASGSYNEQFF
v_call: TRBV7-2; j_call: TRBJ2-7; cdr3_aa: CASSSRVPYEQYF
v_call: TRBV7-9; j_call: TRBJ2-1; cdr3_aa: CASSYLGGSRYNEQFF
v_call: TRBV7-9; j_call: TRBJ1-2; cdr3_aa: CASSHDLKGYTF
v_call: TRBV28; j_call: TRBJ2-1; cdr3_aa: CASSGIISYNEQFF
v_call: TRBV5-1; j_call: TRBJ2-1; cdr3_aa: CASSPLDRGGHNEQFF
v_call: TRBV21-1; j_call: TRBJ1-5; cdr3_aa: CAGRHSNQPQHF
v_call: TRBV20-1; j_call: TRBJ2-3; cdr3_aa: CSAQRGVESTDTQYF
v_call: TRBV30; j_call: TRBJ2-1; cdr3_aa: CACRGGLAGHWGGQFF
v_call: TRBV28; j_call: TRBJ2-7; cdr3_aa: CASSTPSAEQYF
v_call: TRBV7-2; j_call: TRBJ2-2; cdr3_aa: CASSLDIGLNTGELFF
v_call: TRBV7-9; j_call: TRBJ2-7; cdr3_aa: CASSPTGGYEQYF
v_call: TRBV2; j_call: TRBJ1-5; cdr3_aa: CASSGTQGRSGSNQPQHF
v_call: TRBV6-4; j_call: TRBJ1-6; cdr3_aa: CASSDSGGTHSPLHF
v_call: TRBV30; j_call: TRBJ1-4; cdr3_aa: CAWSPGLATPEKLFF
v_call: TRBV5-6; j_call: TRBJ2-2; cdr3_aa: CASSSSGGWGELFF
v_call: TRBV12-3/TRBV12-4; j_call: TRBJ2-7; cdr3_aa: CASSPPAGSSYEQYF
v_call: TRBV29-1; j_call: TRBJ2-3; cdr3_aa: CSVKGSADTQYF
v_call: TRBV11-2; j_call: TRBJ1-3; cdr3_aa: CASSPIQGNRWGNTIYF
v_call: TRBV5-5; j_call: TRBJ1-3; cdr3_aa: CASSLTDNSGNTIYF
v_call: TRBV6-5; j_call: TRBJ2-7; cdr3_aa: CASSYSASGGRVQYF
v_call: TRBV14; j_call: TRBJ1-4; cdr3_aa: CASSPRTSFNEILFF
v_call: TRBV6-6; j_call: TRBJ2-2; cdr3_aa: CASRDSPNTGELFF
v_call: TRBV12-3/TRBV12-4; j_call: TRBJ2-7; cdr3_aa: CASRTGLAGFDEQYF
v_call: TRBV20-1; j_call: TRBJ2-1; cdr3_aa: CSARSRSGSGGGYNEQFF
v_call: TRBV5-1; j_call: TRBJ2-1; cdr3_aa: CASSDRTGVGEQFF
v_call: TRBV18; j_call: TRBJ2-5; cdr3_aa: CASSLTTGAQETQYF
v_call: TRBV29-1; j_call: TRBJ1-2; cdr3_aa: CSALVTGLSGYTF
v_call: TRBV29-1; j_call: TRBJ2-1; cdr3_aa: CSVEEWDAEQFF
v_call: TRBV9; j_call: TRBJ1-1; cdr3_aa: CASSVSTRGITEAFF
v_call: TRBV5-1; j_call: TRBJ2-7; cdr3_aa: CASSFRRSSYEQYF